What follows describes a single TCR beta chain. Antigen: not known. Every single patient, without exception, relapsed after autologous stem cell transplantation, and brentuximab vedotin exposure varied. Thawed PBMCs underwent magnetic negative selection to yield purified CD4+ T cells. The entry originates in a study of PD-1 blockade in classical Hodgkin lymphoma. The CDR3 has 22 residues. Trimming took 5 bases from V and 1 from J; bases not matched to a gene: 26. Germline V gene data show CDR1 as PRHDT and CDR2 as FYEKMQ (reference sequence). Whole-study findings and limits: CD8+ TCR diversity did not rise significantly by C4D1, unlike CD4+.

Assay used: immunoSEQ multiplex PCR; TCRdb lists only in-frame clones, some missing. Among roughly 900 clones listed, about 90% were seen once. The sample in question was CD4+ T cells from blood, obtained at baseline. This chain links TRBV13 with TRBJ1-1; TRBD1 aligns across 9 bases. The clonotype was recovered from a human donor with classical Hodgkin lymphoma. CDR3 region: CASSQHTPDRDRADGTNTEAFF. CDR3 nucleotides: TGTGCCAGCAGCCAACATACCCCGGACCGGGACAGGGCTGATGGAACGAACACTGAAGCTTTCTTT.